Listed here are 2 T cell receptor beta chains from one sample, sequenced in a study of beta chain features in type 1 diabetes. The sequenced template was cDNA made from the entire isolated RNA. Profiling relied on immunoSEQ multiplex PCR, and the TCRdb table lists in-frame clones only, not all of them. The sample shows about 620,000 clones, 15% to 19% of them seen only once. The sample comprised naive CD4+ T cells from blood. The receptors shown here come from a man in his late teens or twenties in good health.

This clone was detected only a few times. The chain has TRBV11-2 and TRBJ2-1; 7 bases agree with TRBD2. CDR3 size: 11 residues. With 3 bases clipped from V and 13 bases from J, the junction kept 3 bases outside the gene matches. The germline CDR1 and CDR2 sequences are SGHAT and FQNNGV. CDR3 nucleotides: TGTGCCAGCAGCTTCGGACTAGATCAGTTCTTC. Protein sequence: CASSFGLDQFF.

The V call is TRBV7-9, the J call TRBJ2-7; no firm D call. Germline CDR1 and CDR2: SEHNR and FQNEAQ (reference sequence). Between the trimmed V and J ends, which lost 1 base and 12 bases, there was a span of 7 bases. This CDR3 region has 10 residues. CDR3 in amino acids: CASSLETVYF. Written as DNA, the CDR3 is TGTGCCAGCAGCTTAGAAACAGTGTACTTC.